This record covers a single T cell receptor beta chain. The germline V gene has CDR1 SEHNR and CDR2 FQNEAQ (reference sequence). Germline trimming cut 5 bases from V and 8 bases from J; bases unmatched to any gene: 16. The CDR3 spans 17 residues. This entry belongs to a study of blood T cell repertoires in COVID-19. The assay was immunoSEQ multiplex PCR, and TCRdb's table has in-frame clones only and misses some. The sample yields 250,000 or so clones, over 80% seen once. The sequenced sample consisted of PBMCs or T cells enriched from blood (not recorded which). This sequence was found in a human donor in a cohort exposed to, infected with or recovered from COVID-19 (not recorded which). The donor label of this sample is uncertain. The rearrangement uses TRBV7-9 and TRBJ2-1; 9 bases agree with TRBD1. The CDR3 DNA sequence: TGTGCCAGCAGCCGCCCACAGGGGGCCCCGACGTACGATGAGCAGTTCTTC. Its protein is CASSRPQGAPTYDEQFF.